The 2 T cell receptor beta chains below all came from one sample that was sequenced in a study of blood T cell repertoires in COVID-19. Assay: immunoSEQ multiplex PCR; the TCRdb copy retains only in-frame clones and omits some. Of a few hundred thousand clones in the sample, about 79% were seen once. The sequenced sample was peripheral blood. These receptors were taken from a man aged 35-49 years who had recovered from COVID-19.

The chain links TRBV19 to TRBJ1-6, with 7 bases matching TRBD1. Trimming at V came to 4 bases and at J to 2 bases, leaving 8 bases not matched to a gene. CDR1 LNHDA and CDR2 SQIVND come from the germline V gene (reference sequence). The CDR3 sequence is 17 residues long. CDR3 sequence (DNA): TGTGCCAGTAGTACTCCGACAGGGTCCGCCTATAATTCACCCCTCCACTTT. This translates into CASSTPTGSAYNSPLHF.

The genes are TRBV9 and TRBJ2-3; the match to TRBD2 covers 9 bases. This CDR3 has 14 amino acids. Trimming took 3 bases from V and 4 from J; bases not matched to a gene: 3. CDR1 is SGDLS, CDR2 YYNGEE, per germline. CDR3 in amino acids: CASSELAGPDTQYF. The CDR3 DNA reads as TGTGCCAGCAGCGAACTAGCGGGCCCAGATACGCAGTATTTT.